A single sample gave rise to the 31 T cell receptor beta chains below, sequenced in a study of CD8+CD57+ T cells in acquired aplastic anemia. Genomic DNA provided the template from which TCR beta VDJ and CDR3 profiles were obtained. In TCRdb, the reads were re-called with MiXCR into one record per CDR3 protein. The top ten hold 16% of the sample, which has about 190,000 distinct CDR3 sequences, approximately 49% seen once. Material: sorted CD4+, CD8+, or CD8+CD57+ T cells (not recorded which) from PBMCs. The source is a human donor in good health, serving as a control.

The chain combines TRBV7-6 with TRBJ1-4; D unresolved. The ends were cut back, 2 bases at V and 5 bases at J, with 18 bases in the middle. This CDR3 has 17 residues. Germline V gene data show CDR1 as SGHVS and CDR2 as FNYEAQ. The DNA for the CDR3 is TGTGCCAGCAGCTTACGGGAGCAGATCGGACTCAATGAAAAACTGTTTTTT. Encoded protein: CASSLREQIGLNEKLFF. Full variable domain (rest looked up from reference TRBV7-6 and TRBJ1-4): GAGVSQSPRYKVTKRGQDVALRCDPISGHVSLYWYRQALGQGPEFLTYFNYEAQQDKSGLPNDRFSAERPEGSISTLTIQRTEQRDSAMYRCASSLREQIGLNEKLFFGSGTQLSVL.

The V call is TRBV7-8, the J call TRBJ2-7; weak D call: TRBD1 (6 bases). CDR1 is SGHVS, CDR2 FQNEAQ, per germline. The germline V and J ends were trimmed by 5 bases and 4 bases, with 12 bases remaining between them. The CDR3 is made up of 13 amino acids. The CDR3 nucleotides read TGTGCCAGCAGCAATAACAGGGTATACGAGCAGTACTTC. This translates into CASSNNRVYEQYF.

The V and J genes are TRBV2 and TRBJ1-1, with 8 bases matching TRBD1. Unmatched junction bases numbered 4, after V lost 3 bases and J lost 4 bases. In germline, CDR1 is SNHLY, CDR2 FYNNEI. The CDR3 contains 14 residues. This CDR3 is CASSDGRGPTEAFF. In nucleotides, the CDR3 is TGTGCCAGCAGTGACGGCAGGGGGCCCACTGAAGCTTTCTTT.

In this sample, this clonotype turned up many times. A much larger clone lies one base from this, so it may be a read error. This sequence joins TRBV10-3 and TRBJ2-7; D unclear. CDR3 size: 11 residues. Germline V gives CDR1 ENHRY, CDR2 SYGVKD. Trimming cost V 3 bases and J 7 bases, with 7 bases left between them. CDR3 sequence reads: CAISDLGEQYF. In nucleotides, the CDR3 is TGTGCCATCAGTGACTTGGGGGAGCAGTACTTC.

For this clonotype: As the CDR3 is not closed by the conserved phenylalanine or tryptophan, this likely results from a read error. The chain couples TRBV10-3 to TRBJ1-5, with 11 bases that match TRBD1. The CDR3 extends over 18 amino acids. V shed 6 bases and J 0 bases; nucleotides not matched to a gene: 10. Germline V gene sequence: CDR1 ENHRY, CDR2 SYGVKD. The DNA of the CDR3 is TGTGCCATCAGCGACTCCAGGACAGGGGGCGGTAGCAATCAGCCCCAGCATTCT. Encoded protein: CAISDSRTGGGSNQPQHS.

The chain combines TRBV7-2 with TRBJ2-5; the D is unclear. Trimming shortened V by 6 bases and J by 5 bases, and 7 bases separated the two germline ends. CDR1 and CDR2 from the germline V gene are SGHTA and FQGNSA. CDR3 length equals 11 residues. The CDR3 spells CASRPWETQYF. The CDR3 DNA reads as TGTGCCAGCAGACCATGGGAGACCCAGTACTTC.

About this clonotype itself: A read error is possible here, since a much larger clone lies one base away. This chain joins TRBV4-3 and TRBJ2-7; tentative D call: TRBD2 (5 bases). The CDR3 extends over 16 amino acids. Germline V gives CDR1 LGHNA, CDR2 YSLEER. The CDR3 protein is CASSQDTERVPYEPYF. As DNA, the CDR3 is TGCGCCAGCAGCCAAGATACTGAGAGGGTCCCCTACGAGCCGTACTTC.

This clonotype has only a few counts. The chain employs TRBV6-4 and TRBJ2-7; 9 bases are shared with TRBD1. The germline gives CDR1 MRHNA, CDR2 SNTAGT. Losses at the gene ends were 4 bases for V and 7 bases for J; bases not matched to a gene: 5. This CDR3 is built from 13 residues. The CDR3 reads CASSASGTGEQYF. CDR3 bases: TGTGCCAGCAGTGCGTCCGGGACAGGGGAGCAGTACTTC.

The gene calls are TRBV15 and TRBJ2-7, with 8 nucleotides matching TRBD1. CDR1 and CDR2 (germline): LNHNV, YYDKDF (reference sequence). Trimming cost V 1 base and J 0 bases; bases outside gene matches: 5. CDR3 length: 16 residues. Written as DNA, the CDR3 is TGTGCCACCAGCAGAGTCGGGACAGGTTCCTCCTACGAGCAGTACTTC. This encodes CATSRVGTGSSYEQYF. The whole variable domain, remainder taken from reference TRBV15 and TRBJ2-7, is DAMVIQNPRYQVTQFGKPVTLSCSQTLNHNVMYWYQQKSSQAPKLLFHYYDKDFNNEADTPDNFQSRRPNTSFCFLDIRSPGLGDTAMYLCATSRVGTGSSYEQYFGPGTRLTVT.

This clonotype was observed many times. The chain is built from TRBV20-1 and TRBJ2-7; perhaps TRBD1 as D (6 bases). The germline gives CDR1 DFQATT, CDR2 SNEGSKA (reference sequence). V lost 5 bases and J 0 bases, leaving 14 bases between the germline ends. The CDR3 runs 14 residues. CDR3: CSAPWGQGSYEQYF. The CDR3, as DNA: TGCAGTGCTCCATGGGGGCAGGGCTCCTACGAGCAGTACTTC.

In its sample, this clonotype was seen many times. This chain joins TRBV12-3 or TRBV12-4 and TRBJ1-4, with unresolved D. The CDR3 length is 16 residues. V was clipped by 6 bases and J by 0 bases, with 14 bases between them. The CDR3: CASSRHKVATNEKLFF. CDR3 DNA sequence: TGTGCCAGCAGCCGACACAAAGTTGCAACTAATGAAAAACTGTTTTTT.

This clonotype occurred many times. The chain employs TRBV5-4 and TRBJ1-2; no firm D call. The CDR3 has 13 amino acids. Germline values: CDR1 SGHNT, CDR2 YYREEE (reference sequence). V dropped 0 bases and J dropped 3 bases, with 6 bases sitting between them. CDR3 sequence: CASSLDWDYGYTF. CDR3 nucleotides: TGTGCCAGCAGCTTGGATTGGGACTATGGCTACACCTTC.

The chain has TRBV6-5 and TRBJ1-2, with TRBD1 identical over 7 bases. The CDR3 contains 13 residues. With V trimmed by 7 bases and J by 4 bases, 6 bases remained unmatched. Germline lookup yields CDR1 MNHEY and CDR2 SVGAGI. CDR3 in DNA: TGTGCCAGCACTAAAGACAGGGCCTATGGCTACACCTTC. Its protein product is CASTKDRAYGYTF.

This clonotype has ten or more counts. This chain uses TRBV24-1 with TRBJ1-4; weak D call: TRBD1 (6 bases). Between the trimmed V and J ends, which lost 5 bases and 8 bases, there was a span of 26 bases. This CDR3 spans 18 amino acids. From germline, CDR1 is KGHDR and CDR2 SFDVKD. CDR3 bases: TGTGCCACCAGTGTCGGTGTCAGCCGGGACACAGGCGGCGAAAAACTGTTTTTT. Protein product: CATSVGVSRDTGGEKLFF.

At least ten counts were recorded for this clonotype. The rearrangement uses TRBV9 and TRBJ1-3; the D is unclear. CDR3 size: 15 residues. Between the trimmed V and J ends, which lost 0 bases and 0 bases, there was a span of 7 bases. Germline values: CDR1 SGDLS, CDR2 YYNGEE. CDR3 bases: TGTGCCAGCAGCGTAGGGCCGCTCTCTGGAAACACCATATATTTT. It codes for CASSVGPLSGNTIYF.

This sequence joins TRBV5-1 and TRBJ2-1; D is uncertain. The CDR3 loop spans 13 amino acids. V was trimmed by 0 bases and J by 9 bases, leaving 10 bases between them. CDR1 SGHRS and CDR2 YFSETQ come from the germline V gene. The CDR3 loop reads CASSLVGQPEQFF. CDR3 bases: TGCGCCAGCAGCTTGGTTGGGCAGCCTGAGCAGTTCTTC.

This clonotype was found many times. V usage is TRBV9 and J usage is TRBJ2-5, with D possibly TRBD2 on 6 matching bases. Per the germline V gene, CDR1 is SGDLS and CDR2 is YYNGEE. This CDR3 contains 15 residues. The ends were cut back, 0 bases at V and 5 bases at J, with 14 bases in the middle. CDR3 bases: TGTGCCAGCAGCGTAGCACCGCAGGCGGGGGAGACCCAGTACTTC. Translating gives CASSVAPQAGETQYF.

V and J are TRBV20-1 and TRBJ1-5, with 7 bases that match TRBD1. CDR3 length: 14 amino acids. The germline V gene encodes CDR1 DFQATT and CDR2 SNEGSKA (reference sequence). With V trimmed by 6 bases and J by 4 bases, 9 bases remained unmatched. CDR3 protein: CSAPRAGGNQPQHF. Written as DNA, the CDR3 is TGCAGTGCACCGCGGGCAGGGGGGAATCAGCCCCAGCATTTT.

The V call is TRBV19, the J call TRBJ2-7, with TRBD1 identical over 10 bases. The DNA matches TRBJ2-5 better at its end, which makes the J call doubtful. Germline CDR1 reads LNHDA; CDR2 reads SQIVND (reference sequence). The CDR3 contains 15 residues. This chain's CDR3 is CASSIGRGTGVTQYF. The CDR3 DNA follows: TGTGCCAGTAGTATAGGCAGGGGGACAGGGGTGACCCAGTACTTC.

The rearrangement joins TRBV24-1 to TRBJ2-1; a possible D gene is TRBD2 (5 bases). Germline V gene lookup returns CDR1 KGHDR and CDR2 SFDVKD. The germline V and J ends were trimmed by 2 bases and 7 bases, with 8 bases remaining between them. This CDR3 is built from 13 residues. The CDR3 here is CATSDSRRNEQFF. Here the CDR3 DNA reads TGTGCCACCAGTGATTCCCGGAGGAATGAGCAGTTCTTC.

As concerns this clonotype: Compared with germline, one end of the junction differs, possibly owing to a read error. The genes are TRBV20-1 and TRBJ1-2; 10 bases map to TRBD1. The germline V gene encodes CDR1 DFQATT and CDR2 SNEGSKA (reference sequence). The CDR3 runs to 12 residues. The CDR3 sequence is CSAYSGQGNIHF. As DNA, the CDR3 is TGCAGTGCTTACTCGGGACAGGGGAACATACACTTC.

J is TRBJ2-7 and V is TRBV25-1, with no clear D. CDR1 is MGHDK, CDR2 SYGVNS, per germline. V was shortened by 2 bases and J by 6 bases, with 11 bases between the two germline ends. The CDR3 loop spans 13 amino acids. DNA of the CDR3: TGTGCCAGCAGTGAAGTAGGGCGGACCGAGCAGTACTTC. Residues: CASSEVGRTEQYF.

The CDR3 reads CSARSGTDNQPQHF. The CDR3 DNA follows: TGCAGTGCTCGGTCCGGGACAGACAATCAGCCCCAGCATTTT. V gene TRBV20-1 combines with J gene TRBJ1-5, with 7 bases identical to TRBD1. Trimming at V came to 5 bases and at J to 3 bases, leaving 7 bases not matched to a gene. The CDR3 runs to 14 residues. Germline-derived CDR1 and CDR2 are DFQATT and SNEGSKA (reference sequence).

This chain uses TRBV5-1 with TRBJ2-1; a possible D gene is TRBD1 (6 bases). The length of the CDR3 is 13 residues. The germline V and J ends were trimmed by 4 bases and 5 bases, with 10 bases remaining between them. Germline values: CDR1 SGHRS, CDR2 YFSETQ. The CDR3 DNA reads as TGCGCCAGCAGCGAAGGACAGCACAATGAGCAGTTCTTC. This encodes CASSEGQHNEQFF.

This clonotype appeared a few times. This chain connects TRBV20-1 to TRBJ1-1, with unresolved D. V shed 1 base and J shed 3 bases, with 15 bases lying between them. Per germline, CDR1 DFQATT and CDR2 SNEGSKA (reference sequence). There are 15 residues in the CDR3. The CDR3 is CSARGPDGVDTEAFF. The CDR3 coding sequence is TGCAGTGCTAGAGGACCTGACGGGGTGGACACTGAAGCTTTCTTT.

The chain uses TRBV5-4 and TRBJ2-1; 7 nucleotides match TRBD1. The germline V gene encodes CDR1 SGHNT and CDR2 YYREEE (reference sequence). J was trimmed by 3 bases and V by 5 bases; bases with no gene match: 8. The CDR3 consists of 15 residues. CDR3 nucleotide sequence: TGTGCCAGCAGTTCCCGACAGGGCCTCTACAATGAGCAGTTCTTC. This codes for CASSSRQGLYNEQFF.

About this clonotype itself: The conserved closing phenylalanine or tryptophan is absent in this CDR3, likely reflecting a read error. J is TRBJ2-7 and V is TRBV29-1; unclear D gene. Trimming took 8 bases from V and 0 from J, leaving 11 bases between them. The length of the CDR3 is 12 residues. The germline V gene encodes CDR1 SQVTM and CDR2 ANQGSEA. CDR3 protein: CSLGRYSYEQYL. The CDR3 bases are TGCAGCTTAGGGCGGTACTCCTACGAGCAGTACCTC.

This clonotype showed up just once. The chain uses TRBV11-2 and TRBJ1-2, with D hard to call. Trimming left V 0 bases short and J 3 bases short, with 17 bases between. Germline V gives CDR1 SGHAT, CDR2 FQNNGV. The CDR3 sequence is 17 residues long. CDR3 residues: CASSLEVRPPKDYGYTF. CDR3 coding DNA: TGTGCCAGCAGCTTAGAAGTGCGCCCACCCAAAGACTATGGCTACACCTTC.

The rearrangement links TRBV20-1 to TRBJ2-7, with 11 positions matching TRBD2. The CDR3 spans 15 residues. In germline, CDR1 is DFQATT, CDR2 SNEGSKA (reference sequence). Trimming cost V 1 base and J 5 bases; bases outside gene matches: 7. CDR3 sequence: CSARVGSGGANEQYF. CDR3 coding DNA: TGCAGTGCTAGAGTGGGTAGCGGGGGGGCAAACGAGCAGTACTTC.

This clonotype showed up many times. This sequence joins TRBV7-2 and TRBJ2-5, with a possible D match to TRBD1 (6 bases). Deletions cut 1 base from V and 4 bases from J, with 13 bases between. The CDR3 is 15 residues long. The germline gives CDR1 SGHTA, CDR2 FQGNSA. Here the CDR3 reads CASSLGGPRGETQYF. The CDR3 bases are TGTGCCAGCAGCTTAGGGGGGCCTAGGGGAGAGACCCAGTACTTC. The whole variable domain, remainder taken from reference TRBV7-2 and TRBJ2-5, is GAGVSQSPSNKVTEKGKDVELRCDPISGHTALYWYRQSLGQGLEFLIYFQGNSAPDKSGLPSDRFSAERTGGSVSTLTIQRTQQEDSAVYLCASSLGGPRGETQYFGPGTRLLVL.

This clonotype came up many times. The gene calls are TRBV20-1 and TRBJ1-6, with 9 bases fitting TRBD1. The CDR3 extends over 14 amino acids. V shed 6 bases and J 10 bases; nucleotides not matched to a gene: 10. The V gene's germline CDR1 is DFQATT and CDR2 SNEGSKA (reference sequence). CDR3: CSAKPGQGNSPLHF. As DNA, the CDR3 is TGCAGTGCAAAGCCGGGACAGGGCAACTCACCCCTCCACTTT.